The entry below describes one T cell receptor (beta chain). This clonotype was seen a few times. This clone's antigen is unknown. Base-call qualities are not available, and no considerably larger clone is one nucleotide away. The data belong to a study of response to subunit inactivated influenza vaccine (dated by TCRdb to 2016 to 2018). Notes on the research overall: Deep quantitative T cell receptor repertoire profiling was used in the study to track responses to a trivalent subunit inactivated influenza vaccine. What the research found in general, with its limitations: The authors suggested that each seasonal influenza vaccination may recruit only a limited number of new T cells.

The germline V gene sets CDR1 to MNHEY and CDR2 to SVGEGT. A distance of 15 bases separates the germline ends of V and J, which lose 6 bases and 7 bases respectively. The CDR3 runs 14 amino acids, cysteine and phenylalanine included. Only CDR3 DNA is held: 42 bases, read in frame from base 1. Library creation used RT-PCR. The sequencing machine was an Illumina HiSeq 2500. The public reads were run again by TCRdb, first through fastp at Q25 and then through MiXCR, and only productive beta chains were kept. Rows are combined by CDR3 protein, so each entry shows the most common genes and DNA. The sample profile shows fewer than 600,000 distinct CDR3 sequences; around 7.7% of them were found once. The ten largest clones represent less than 15% of the sample.

The sequence is built from TRBV6-2 or TRBV6-3 and TRBJ1-4, with TRBD1 perhaps the D gene, on 5 matching bases. The sample consisted of PBMCs from blood, taken less than 30 months after vaccination. The receptor was derived from a man aged 45-69 years who received an inactivated influenza vaccine. Donor details come from another sample of the same person, matched by shared clones. The CDR3 has the sequence CASSRDLGREKLFF. DNA sequence: TGTGCCAGCAGCCGGGACCTGGGTCGTGAAAAACTGTTTTTT.